The TCR beta chain under discussion was sequenced for a study of technical replicates of blood from several donors. Germline CDR1 is MNHNY and CDR2 is SVGAGI (reference sequence). Trimming pared 5 bases from V and 7 bases from J, leaving 5 bases between. This CDR3 has 11 residues. Profiled with immunoSEQ multiplex PCR; TCRdb holds only in-frame clones, not every one. Found here are around 100,000 clones, about 95% of them singletons; the top ten hold approximately 0.33%. V gene TRBV6-6 combines with J gene TRBJ1-4; no clear D gene. Sequenced sample: T cells isolated from PBMCs. The sequence came from a human donor in good health. CDR3 sequence: CASSKLEKLFF. The CDR3 DNA is TGTGCCAGCAGTAAACTTGAAAAACTGTTTTTT.